The entry below describes one T cell receptor beta chain. Clinical symptoms, serum thyroxine and TRAb, thyroid ultrasound and orbital computed tomography were used for the diagnoses. The sample is drawn from a study of T cells in Graves' hyperthyroidism and ophthalmopathy. J gave up 3 bases and V 6 bases, and 7 bases lay outside the gene matches. From germline, CDR1 is SNHLY and CDR2 FYNNEI. The CDR3 consists of 14 residues. What was amplified from RNA transcripts were TCR beta CDR3 regions. During a first-round RT-PCR of the TCR CDR3, the HTBI primer set was used. MiXCR was run by TCRdb on the multiplex PCR reads, yielding one entry per CDR3 protein. Of about 570,000 distinct CDR3 sequences in the sample, about 43% are singletons; the top ten hold roughly 19%.

The chain is built from TRBV2 and TRBJ2-5, with 7 bases fitting TRBD2. Material for sequencing was peripheral blood or thyroid tissue (not recorded which). This receptor was taken from an adult woman with Graves' disease, either hyperthyroidism or ophthalmopathy (not recorded which). The CDR3 sequence: CASSRASGEETQYF. The DNA for the CDR3 is TGTGCCAGCAGCCGGGCTAGCGGAGAAGAGACCCAGTACTTC.